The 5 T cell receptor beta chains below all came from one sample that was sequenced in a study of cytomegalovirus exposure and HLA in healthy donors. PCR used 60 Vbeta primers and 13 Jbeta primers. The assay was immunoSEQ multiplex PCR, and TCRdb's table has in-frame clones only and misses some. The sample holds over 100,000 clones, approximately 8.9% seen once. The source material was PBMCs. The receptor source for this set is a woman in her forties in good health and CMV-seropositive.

CDR3 nucleotides: TGTGCCAGCAGCTTGGCGCGGGACGCGAACACCGGGGAGCTGTTTTTT. Its protein is CASSLARDANTGELFF. The V call is TRBV5-4, the J call TRBJ2-2; tentatively, D is TRBD2 (6 bases). Germline V gives CDR1 SGHNT, CDR2 YYREEE (reference sequence). This CDR3 has 16 residues. V was trimmed by 0 bases and J by 0 bases, leaving 9 bases between them.

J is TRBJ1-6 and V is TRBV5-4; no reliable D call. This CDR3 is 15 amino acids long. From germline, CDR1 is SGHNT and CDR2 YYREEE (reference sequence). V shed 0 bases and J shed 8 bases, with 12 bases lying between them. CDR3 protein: CASSLDFPGDSPLHF. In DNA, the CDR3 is TGTGCCAGCAGCTTGGATTTCCCGGGAGATTCACCCCTCCACTTT.

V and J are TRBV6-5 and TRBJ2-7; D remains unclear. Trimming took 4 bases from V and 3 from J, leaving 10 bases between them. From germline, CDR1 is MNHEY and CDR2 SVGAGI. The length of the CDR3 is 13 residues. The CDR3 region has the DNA TGTGCCAGCAGTTCAGATCAAGTCTACGAGCAGTACTTC. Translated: CASSSDQVYEQYF.

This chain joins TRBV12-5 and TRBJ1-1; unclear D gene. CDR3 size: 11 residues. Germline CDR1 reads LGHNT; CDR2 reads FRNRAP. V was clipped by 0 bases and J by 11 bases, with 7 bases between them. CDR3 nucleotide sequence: TGTGCTAGTGGTTTGGTCGGGGAGGCTTTCTTT. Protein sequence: CASGLVGEAFF.

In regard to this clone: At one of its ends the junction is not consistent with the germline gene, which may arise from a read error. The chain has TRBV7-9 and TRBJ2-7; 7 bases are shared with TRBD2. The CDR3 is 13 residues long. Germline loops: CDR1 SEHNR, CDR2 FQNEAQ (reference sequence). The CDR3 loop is CATASGNSYEQYF. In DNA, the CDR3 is TGCGCCACGGCTAGCGGCAACTCCTACGAGCAGTACTTC. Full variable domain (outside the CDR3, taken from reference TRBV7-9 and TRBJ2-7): DTGVSQNPRHKITKRGQNVTFRCDPISEHNRLYWYRQTLGQGPEFLTYFQNEAQLEKSRLLSDRFSAERPKGSFSTLEIQRTEQGDSAMYLCATASGNSYEQYFGPGTRLTVT.